The sequence of this TCR beta chain was determined in a study of T-cell memory formation after mild COVID-19. The overall study: Largely donor-specific sequence clusters came from two donors.

Trimming at V came to 3 bases and at J to 8 bases, leaving 6 bases not matched to a gene. Germline V gene sequence: CDR1 SQVTM, CDR2 ANQGSEA. This CDR3 has 13 amino acids. TCRdb reprocessed the 5' RACE reads with MiXCR, giving one entry per CDR3 protein. The repertoire holds roughly 160,000 distinct CDR3 sequences, with approximately 10% as singletons. As to this clonotype: Its antigen is not identified.

General study results and limits: Clones that contracted clustered mainly in CM and EM if CD4+ and in EMRA if CD8+. Whereas later expanders leaned CD4+, clones contracting day 15 to 85 showed a balanced CD4/CD8 makeup.

The specimen sequenced was PBMCs or a T cell subset sorted from them (not recorded which). The receptor was derived from a man aged 18 to 35 who had mild COVID-19 (a few samples of this study predate the infection). Cell type and time point are not known. The chain links TRBV29-1 to TRBJ2-1, with TRBD1 matching 8 bases. The CDR3 protein is CSVEGQVVDEQFF. CDR3 coding DNA: TGCAGCGTTGAGGGACAGGTTGTGGATGAGCAGTTCTTC.